This TCR beta chain derives from a study of blood T cell repertoires in COVID-19. Whole-study context: COVID-19 samples, acute and convalescent, were from the United States, Italy and Spain. PBMCs, B-cell-depleted T cells, or T cells were the source of the cDNA or gDNA that made up the material.

As originally analysed: Amplified reference gene primers provided the basis for estimating nucleated cell counts. The method was immunoSEQ multiplex PCR; TCRdb's version includes in-frame clones alone and lacks a portion of them. That table gives V, J and clone size, and the DNA gave D and trimming. The data show around 120,000 clones, 80% to 90% seen once. Source material: peripheral blood. The sequence derives from a woman in her 70s with acute or convalescent COVID-19.

CDR3 nucleotide sequence: TGTGCCAGCAGTTTACGACTAGCGGGGATGAACATTCAGTACTTC. Its protein product is CASSLRLAGMNIQYF. The rearrangement uses TRBV7-2 and TRBJ2-4; 11 positions match TRBD2. The CDR3 totals 15 residues. In germline, CDR1 is SGHTA, CDR2 FQGNSA. V lost 6 bases and J lost 7; bases outside the gene matches: 8.